This TCR beta chain came from a study of shared clonotypes between healthy human individuals. Note on this clone: The antigen remains undetermined.

Study observations and caveats: Among non-shared clonotypes, generation probabilities were lower than among those shared by all four donors. Shared across a few donors were around 5% of the naive CD4 clonotypes.

Every subset had its genomic DNA shared out evenly among several immunoSEQ plates. TCRdb's copy holds only in-frame clones and misses some; the assay was immunoSEQ multiplex PCR. Among 650,000 to 700,000 clones, about 90% were seen once, and the ten largest hold about 34%. The TCR sequence derives from a man in his late teens or twenties in good health. Some clones in this sample may be carry-over from other donors' samples. The sequenced sample was memory CD8+ T cells from PBMCs. Subset defined: CD45RO+ cells pooled with CCR7-negative TemRA cells.

CDR3 sequence (DNA): TGTGCCAGCAGTTTACTCCTAGCGGGAGTGCAGTTCTTC. Translated: CASSLLLAGVQFF. This chain links TRBV28 with TRBJ2-1; 10 bases match TRBD2. Germline V lookup: CDR1 MDHEN, CDR2 SYDVKM. The CDR3 totals 13 residues. J gave up 12 bases and V 2 bases, and 4 bases lay outside the gene matches.